This record looks at one T cell receptor beta chain sequence and its context. After removal of 5 bases from V and 0 bases from J, the junction contained 2 bases not matched to a gene. The CDR3 extends over 15 amino acids. The V gene's germline CDR1 is LGHDT and CDR2 YNNKEL (reference sequence). The sample is drawn from a study of blood T cell repertoires in COVID-19. The protocol was immunoSEQ multiplex PCR, while the TCRdb copy is restricted to in-frame clones and leaves out a portion. The table includes about 240,000 clones, 60% to 75% detected once. This chain uses TRBV3-1 (or the pseudogene TRBV3-2) with TRBJ1-1; 11 nucleotides match TRBD1. The sample comprised peripheral blood. The receptor was derived from a woman over 75 with acute or convalescent COVID-19. CDR3 region: CASSRTGGLNTEAFF. For the CDR3, the DNA is TGTGCCAGCAGCAGGACAGGGGGCCTGAACACTGAAGCTTTCTTT.